This TCR beta chain is drawn from a study of shared clonotypes between healthy human individuals (dated by TCRdb to the early 2020s). With regard to the full study: Three men and a couple of women, aged 18 to 49 years, made up the cohort. To estimate repertoire size and how much clonotypes are shared between individuals, the study performed deep sequencing of blood TCR repertoires from about 5 healthy adults. Per donor, three plates each were used for CD4 naive and CD4 memory, two for CD8 naive, and one for CD8 memory. Different laboratories and diverse techniques were used to prepare libraries and sequence TCR repertoires, to increase sequencing depth and limit assay-specific biases. Between about 0.94 and 8.9 billion PBMCs per donor were obtained by leukapheresis.

Details on this clone: Its antigen is unknown. There are no base qualities to consult, and no much larger clone falls within one base.

Measured from the cysteine to the phenylalanine, the CDR3 is 13 residues long. The entry retains the CDR3 DNA only, 39 bases that are in frame from base 1. CDR1 is given as SGHKS and CDR2 as YYEKEE, both from the germline V gene (reference sequence). A distance of 10 bases separates the germline ends of V and J, which lose 4 bases and 3 bases respectively. The donors were healthy, HIV-negative adults who had no recently reported acute infections or vaccinations. Every donor was a Caucasian adult living in Nashville, Tennessee, USA. Magnetic negative selection was used to enrich CD4+ T cells, after which naive cells were positively selected on CD45RA and the negative fraction became the memory subset. Blood was obtained by leukapheresis, after which PBMCs were separated by Ficoll-Histopaque density gradient centrifugation and cryopreserved in liquid nitrogen vapor phase. Analytical flow cytometry was used to check the purity and quantity of every magnetically sorted T cell population. Each sorted fraction had its genomic DNA isolated and then quantified by UV absorbance on a Nanodrop 2000c.

Using the deep immunoSEQ assay, multiplex PCR amplified TCR CDR3 regions from genomic DNA. Genomic DNA extracted from each cell subset was distributed evenly over all wells of several immunoSEQ 96-well plates, and each plate served as one replicate. Each replicate PCR for sorted subsets received about 220 ng genomic DNA, equal to tens of thousands of T cell genomes. Purified libraries were measured with a Qubit 3.0 fluorometer, size-checked on a Bioanalyzer 2100, and measured again with the KAPA Library Quantification kit. Every immunoSEQ 96-well plate was sequenced on a separate single-read 150-cycle Illumina NextSeq 550 flow cell. The study's own analysis went as follows. Because the immunoSEQ output held only junctional sequences and lacked quality scores, the filtering could not match the filtering applied to full-length reads. Sequences were annotated with PyIR, a Python wrapper for IgBLAST v1.9, using IMGT germline references to assign V/J genes and CDR3. Any read was removed if the V/J assignment was weak (E-value above 1e-6), the CDR3 was missing, or the read contained stop codons, out-of-frame junctions, or ambiguous translated residues. V3J clonotypes were defined as sequences sharing an identical inferred V gene, J gene, and CDR3 amino acid sequence. Percentage overlap between repertoires was computed as shared unique clonotypes divided by the size of the smaller repertoire. Repertoire richness was assessed with RTK rarefaction, the Chao1 estimator, and Recon v2.1 estimates of unobserved clonotypes. Generation probabilities for all TCRbeta clonotypes obtained by the gDNA method from a few donors were computed using OLGA. TCRdb carries this immuneACCESS record with in-frame sequences only. Its versions omit some clonotypes, under half of them owing to an unresolved V gene in the studies checked, with the rest unexplained. V and J calls and clone size are given by that table; D and trimming were obtained from the DNA. This sample gives over 1.4 million clones in total; roughly 96% of them show up just once. Of the sample, over 1% is held by the ten largest clones.

General conclusions and limits of the study: Compared with non-shared clonotypes, the clonotypes found in all four sorted-subset donors had higher generation probabilities. Naive subsets generally had larger estimated clonotype richness than memory subsets did. Only blood was sampled, and tissue TCR repertoires likely differ from those in blood. Incomplete sequencing was indicated by rarefaction of sorted-subset datasets, despite the large sequencing depth. Pairwise subsampling indicated that sequencing depth was expected to affect the degree of clonotype sharing among donors. Because the study included a small number of donors, the genetic and exposure-history diversity represented was limited. When several donors were compared, the shared fraction of clonotypes was around 5.1% for naive CD4, around 3.5% for naive CD8, roughly 2.5% for memory CD4, and 0.35% to 0.4% for memory CD8.

The TCR comes from a man aged 25-45 years in good health. The V and J genes are TRBV5-5 and TRBJ2-5; the D match is possibly TRBD1 or TRBD2, with 5 bases aligned in each. Source material: naive CD4+ T cells sorted from blood. This specimen's cell subset or site label, interpreted: CD45RA+ positively selected. The bases are TGTGCCAGCAGCGACAGCGGAAAAGAGACCCAGTACTTC. It translates to CASSDSGKETQYF.